This TCR beta chain stems from a study of regulatory T cells in long-lasting Graves disease. iRepertoire HTBI primers and Arm-PCR of CDR3 regions built TCR beta libraries. One entry per CDR3 protein, called by TCRdb with MiXCR from the multiplex PCR reads. Found here are hundreds of thousands of distinct CDR3 sequences, roughly a sixth of them singletons; the top ten hold 30%. The time point: newly diagnosed GD, antithyroid drugs for less than 3 months. Isolated PBMC RNA provided the starting material for the TCR library. This clonotype was observed a few times. Its antigen is not known. Study observations and caveats: Relative to newly diagnosed Graves' patients, persistent ones had lower TCR diversity.

CDR1 and CDR2 from the germline V gene are DFQATT and SNEGSKA (reference sequence). This CDR3 has 15 residues. V lost 7 bases to trimming and J lost 5 bases; unmatched junction nucleotides: 11. The sample was also linked to a second study, of T cells in Graves' hyperthyroidism and ophthalmopathy. As that study records: RT-PCR in the first round (using the HTBI primer set) targeted the TCR CDR3.

The specimen was peripheral blood mononuclear cells (PBMCs), collected at new diagnosis, from a patient treated with antithyroid drugs. The chain has TRBV20-1 and TRBJ2-1; 10 bases are shared with TRBD2. The source is a middle-aged man with Graves disease. This CDR3 is CSGMTLAGVNNEQFF. CDR3 nucleotides: TGCAGTGGTATGACGCTAGCGGGGGTGAACAATGAGCAGTTCTTC.